This T cell receptor beta chain was profiled in a study of T-cell reconstitution after alpha-beta-depleted transplantation in children. Ten or more counts support this clonotype. Researchers prepared the TCRbeta library using unique molecular identifiers, the study reports. Via MiXCR, TCRdb re-called the PCR reads, giving one row per CDR3 protein. The sample consists of approximately 83,000 distinct CDR3 sequences, roughly 8.4% of them appearing once. Losses at the gene ends were 6 bases for V and 3 bases for J; bases not matched to a gene: 6. This CDR3 spans 13 amino acids. Germline CDR1 and CDR2: SQVTM and ANQGSEA.

The starting material was PBMCs from the stem cell graft donor, obtained from the stem cell graft. The V and J genes are TRBV29-1 and TRBJ2-3, with 7 bases lining up with TRBD2. The receptor was isolated from a human donor who donated a stem cell graft to a child with congenital amegakaryocytic thrombocytopenia. For the CDR3, the DNA is TGCAGCGTGGACCCGGGGGGAACAGATACGCAGTATTTT. As protein: CSVDPGGTDTQYF.